This T cell receptor beta chain comes out of a study of cytomegalovirus exposure and HLA in healthy donors. Both 60 Vbeta primers and 13 Jbeta primers went into the PCR. TCRdb's table, derived via immunoSEQ multiplex PCR, lists solely in-frame clones and lacks some. The top ten hold roughly 2% of the sample, which has around 170,000 clones, about 80% seen once. General observations from the study: In vitro experiments confirmed that three CMV-associated chains were specific for CMV antigens.

Trimming took off 4 bases at V and 0 bases at J, with 9 bases between the two ends. The CDR3 is made up of 13 amino acids. The germline V gene encodes CDR1 SQVTM and CDR2 ANQGSEA. Note on this clone: What it binds is unknown.

The clonotype was recovered from a woman under 40 in good health and CMV-seronegative. The chain carries TRBV29-1 and TRBJ1-1; D is uncertain. Sequencing used PBMCs. The CDR3 nucleotides are TGCAGCGTTGTGCGGAAACTGAACACTGAAGCTTTCTTT. Translating gives CSVVRKLNTEAFF.